The TCR beta chain under discussion was sequenced for a study of T cell clonality in common variable immunodeficiency. This clone was recorded many times. The read ends 3 residues before the CDR3 terminus; that terminus is restored from the germline J gene. Germline V gene data show CDR1 as SGHRS and CDR2 as YFSETQ. CDR3 length: 15 residues. V gave up 2 bases and J gave up 5 bases; unmatched junction bases: 8. Only in-frame clones appear in the TCRdb table, and some are missing; sequencing was by immunoSEQ multiplex PCR. This sample has tens of thousands of clones, each found more than once. The TCR comes from a person aged 18-69 years in good health. This chain joins TRBV5-1 and TRBJ2-3; 7 nucleotides align to TRBD1. The sequenced material came from peripheral blood mononuclear cells. CDR3 bases read: TGCGCCAGCAGCTTTGTGGGACAGAAAAAAGATACG. Its protein product is CASSFVGQKKDT. The CDR3 in full is CASSFVGQKKDTQYF.